Shown below are 11 T cell receptor beta chains from a single sample sequenced in a study of shared clonotypes between healthy human individuals (dated by TCRdb to about 2020). Library preparation was by the immunoSEQ multiplex PCR assay. TCRdb obtained this table from immuneACCESS and retained in-frame rearrangements with V and J assigned. These tables miss some clones; where compared with another copy, unresolved V genes account for less than half of the shortfall, and the remainder is unexplained. Counted in this sample were around 750,000 clones; approximately 79% of them appeared once. Over 1.5% of the sample comes from the top ten. Sequenced input: memory CD4+ T cells sorted from blood. What this sample's cell subset or site label stands for: CD45RA-negative fraction. The receptor source for this set is a woman aged 30 to 39 in good health.

J is TRBJ2-1 and V is TRBV10-3, with 9 bases identical to TRBD1. V shed 2 bases, J shed 6 bases, and the junction held 5 bases outside the gene matches. The V gene's germline CDR1 is ENHRY and CDR2 SYGVKD. The CDR3 has 15 residues. CDR3 protein: CAISEGGQGGNEQFF. The CDR3 region has the DNA TGTGCCATCAGTGAGGGGGGACAGGGAGGCAATGAGCAGTTCTTC.

This clone was seen only once. The V call is TRBV6-1, the J call TRBJ1-1; 8 bases agree with TRBD1. V lost 10 bases and J lost 3; bases outside the gene matches: 7. Per the germline V gene, CDR1 is MNHNS and CDR2 is SASEGT. This CDR3 is built from 13 residues. The CDR3: CATSRQGYTEAFF. CDR3 nucleotide sequence: TGTGCCACCAGCCGACAGGGGTACACTGAAGCTTTCTTT.

The chain links TRBV28 to TRBJ2-7; D gene uncertain. The CDR3 covers 14 residues. V lost 3 bases, J lost 3 bases, and 12 bases lay in between. Per the germline V gene, CDR1 is MDHEN and CDR2 is SYDVKM. The CDR3 is CASSFGSFLYEQYF. CDR3 nucleotides: TGTGCCAGCAGTTTTGGTTCTTTTCTCTACGAGCAGTACTTC.

This clone was detected many times. The gene calls are TRBV6-6 and TRBJ1-5; perhaps TRBD1 as D (5 bases). Germline V gene lookup returns CDR1 MNHNY and CDR2 SVGAGI (reference sequence). This CDR3 has 15 residues. The V end lost 2 bases, the J end lost 6 bases, and 14 bases lay between the germline ends. For the CDR3, the DNA is TGTGCCAGCAGTTACAACCCCAGCGGGGGTCAGCCCCAGCATTTT. This codes for CASSYNPSGGQPQHF.

The chain uses TRBV12-5 and TRBJ2-3; D remains unclear. The length of the CDR3 is 11 residues. Germline V gene lookup returns CDR1 LGHNT and CDR2 FRNRAP. Trimming shortened V by 9 bases and J by 5 bases, and 9 bases separated the two germline ends. The CDR3 DNA reads as TGTGCTAGCCCAACGGGAGATACGCAGTATTTT. As protein: CASPTGDTQYF.

The chain joins TRBV19 to TRBJ2-5; D is possibly TRBD1 (6 bases). V was cut by 6 bases and J by 0 bases, with 14 bases left in between. Germline CDR1 is LNHDA and CDR2 is SQIVND (reference sequence). CDR3 length: 15 residues. The CDR3 spells CASSTGQVYQETQYF. As DNA, the CDR3 is TGTGCCAGTAGCACGGGACAAGTATACCAAGAGACCCAGTACTTC. Using reference TRBV19 and TRBJ2-5 for the parts outside the CDR3, the full variable domain is DGGITQSPKYLFRKEGQNVTLSCEQNLNHDAMYWYRQDPGQGLRLIYYSQIVNDFQKGDIAEGYSVSREKKESFPLTVTSAQKNPTAFYLCASSTGQVYQETQYFGPGTRLLVL.

This clone was seen ten or more times. Other DNA sequences within the sample encode an identical CDR3. V is TRBV11-2 and J is TRBJ2-7, with TRBD2 matching 8 bases. This CDR3 has 13 amino acids. The trim removed 1 base at V and 5 bases at J, leaving 1 base unmatched. The germline CDR1 and CDR2 sequences are SGHAT and FQNNGV. The CDR3 sequence is CASSLVGRDEQYF. The CDR3 coding sequence is TGTGCCAGCAGCTTAGTCGGGAGGGACGAGCAGTACTTC. Complete variable domain (other parts from reference TRBV11-2 and TRBJ2-7): EAGVAQSPRYKIIEKRQSVAFWCNPISGHATLYWYQQILGQGPKLLIQFQNNGVVDDSQLPKDRFSAERLKGVDSTLKIQPAKLEDSAVYLCASSLVGRDEQYFGPGTRLTVT.

This clone has only a few counts. The chain joins TRBV5-1 to TRBJ2-3; D could derive from TRBD1 or TRBD2 (5 bases each). Trimming stripped 4 bases from V and 6 bases from J, with 15 bases between. This CDR3 region has 14 residues. CDR1 is SGHRS, CDR2 YFSETQ, per germline. The CDR3 nucleotides read TGCGCCAGCAGCCCCATCCCATGGGGGGATACGCAGTATTTT. It codes for CASSPIPWGDTQYF.

The rearrangement joins TRBV19 to TRBJ1-5; 7 bases align to TRBD1. The CDR3 is 14 amino acids. With 3 bases clipped from V and 10 bases from J, the junction kept 9 bases outside the gene matches. Germline assignment: CDR1 LNHDA and CDR2 SQIVND (reference sequence). Written as DNA, the CDR3 is TGTGCCAGTAGTATCAGACAGGGAGGAATACCCCAGCATTTT. Translation gives CASSIRQGGIPQHF.

The rearrangement joins TRBV13 to TRBJ1-2; 7 positions agree with TRBD1. Looked up from germline, CDR1 is PRHDT and CDR2 is FYEKMQ (reference sequence). CDR3 length equals 16 residues. The junction had 12 bases not matched to a gene; V was cut back by 5 bases and J by 3 bases. DNA of the CDR3: TGTGCCAGCAGCGACAGATGGACAGGAACCCACTATGGCTACACCTTC. It codes for CASSDRWTGTHYGYTF.

The gene calls are TRBV27 and TRBJ2-1, with D possibly TRBD1 on 5 matching bases. The CDR3 covers 13 residues. With 0 bases removed from V and 7 bases from J, the gap between germline ends came to 7 bases. Germline assignment: CDR1 MNHEY and CDR2 SMNVEV (reference sequence). This CDR3 is CASSLSKGNEQFF. The DNA for the CDR3 is TGTGCCAGCAGTTTATCGAAGGGGAATGAGCAGTTCTTC.